The present T cell receptor (beta chain) was sequenced within a study of blood T cell repertoires in COVID-19. About the research overall: COVID-19 samples, acute and convalescent, were from the United States, Italy and Spain. T cells, B-cell-depleted T cells, or PBMCs supplied cDNA or gDNA.

Per germline, CDR1 SGHAT and CDR2 FQNNGV. V was shortened by 2 bases and J by 6 bases, with 8 bases between the two germline ends. This CDR3 has 13 residues. Authors' analysis steps: Estimates of nucleated cell counts were drawn from the amplification of reference gene primers. The method was immunoSEQ multiplex PCR; TCRdb's version includes in-frame clones alone and lacks a portion of them. V and J calls and clone size come straight from that table; D and trimming were deduced from the DNA. Here the sample spans 120,000 or so clones, 88% being singletons. The rearrangement uses TRBV11-2 and TRBJ1-5, with a tentative D call TRBD1 (6 bases). The material sequenced was peripheral blood. The receptor was derived from a woman older than 75 with acute or convalescent COVID-19. The CDR3 DNA reads as TGTGCCAGCAGCTTACAACAGGGTCAGCCCCAGCATTTT. Its translation is CASSLQQGQPQHF.